The 10 T cell receptor beta chains reported below all come from one sample, sequenced in a study of T cells in Graves' hyperthyroidism and ophthalmopathy. From RNA transcripts, TCR beta CDR3 regions were amplified. First-round RT-PCR of the TCR CDR3 relied on the HTBI primer set. TCRdb redid the calling of the multiplex PCR reads with MiXCR, one entry per CDR3 protein. The table has 450,000 to 700,000 distinct CDR3 sequences, about 43% seen once. The sample was peripheral blood or thyroid tissue (not recorded which). Receptor source: an adult woman with Graves' disease, either hyperthyroidism or ophthalmopathy (not recorded which).

Ten or more counts support this clonotype. The rearrangement links TRBV11-2 to TRBJ2-7, with 9 bases aligning to TRBD2. Trimming at V came to 4 bases and at J to 6 bases, leaving 7 bases not matched to a gene. Germline V gives CDR1 SGHAT, CDR2 FQNNGV. The CDR3 consists of 14 residues. In nucleotides, the CDR3 is TGTGCCAGCAGCTCAATAGCGGGAGCCGGCGAGCAGTACTTC. Encoded protein: CASSSIAGAGEQYF.

Ten or more counts support this clonotype. The CDR3 here is CAISESGPPEQYF. The CDR3 coding sequence is TGTGCCATCAGTGAGTCGGGGCCTCCGGAGCAGTACTTC. The V gene is TRBV10-3, the J gene TRBJ2-7; a weak D match, TRBD1 (5 bases). V was cut by 0 bases and J by 7 bases, with 10 bases left in between. Germline CDR1 is ENHRY and CDR2 is SYGVKD. CDR3 length: 13 amino acids.

With regard to this clonotype: This sequence may be a read error, since a much larger clone differs from it by one base. The V call is TRBV6-4, the J call TRBJ2-2; a possible D gene is TRBD2 (6 bases). The CDR3 spans 14 residues. Germline CDR1 and CDR2: MRHNA and SNTAGT. Trimming left V 3 bases short and J 3 bases short, with 8 bases between. Here the CDR3 DNA reads TGTGCCAGCAGTGAAGGAGGGGACACCGGGGAGCTGTTTTTT. Its protein product is CASSEGGDTGELFF.

There are a few counts of this clonotype. V is TRBV4-1 and J is TRBJ2-5; no firm D call. Germline-derived CDR1 and CDR2 are MGHRA and YSYEKL. This CDR3 region has 14 residues. V was trimmed by 0 bases and J by 5 bases, leaving 10 bases between them. The DNA for the CDR3 is TGCGCCAGCAGCCAAGATGGCAGATGGGAGACCCAGTACTTC. Protein product: CASSQDGRWETQYF.

The chain combines TRBV6-1 with TRBJ2-5, with TRBD1 matching 11 bases. The V gene's germline CDR1 is MNHNS and CDR2 SASEGT. The CDR3 is 14 residues long. The junction had 9 bases not matched to a gene; V was cut back by 6 bases and J by 9 bases. CDR3 DNA: TGTGCCAGCAGCCCAGGACAGGGGGCACAGCCCCAGTACTTC. This codes for CASSPGQGAQPQYF.

In this sample, this clonotype turned up many times. The chain has TRBV27 and TRBJ1-5, with TRBD1 as a possible D gene (5 bases). The CDR3 spans 15 residues. Trimming removed 1 base from V and 4 bases from J, with 11 bases in between. The germline gives CDR1 MNHEY, CDR2 SMNVEV (reference sequence). In DNA, the CDR3 is TGTGCCAGCAGTTTATTTGGGGGAGGGAATCAGCCCCAGCATTTT. It is translated as CASSLFGGGNQPQHF.

This chain links TRBV6-6 with TRBJ2-2; 9 positions agree with TRBD1. The ends lost 2 bases at V and 9 bases at J; junction bases unmatched: 22. In germline, CDR1 is MNHNY, CDR2 SVGAGI (reference sequence). CDR3 length equals 20 residues. The CDR3 loop is CASSYNRDRDKGPNSRELFF. CDR3 bases: TGTGCCAGCAGTTACAACCGGGACAGGGACAAGGGCCCGAACTCCCGGGAGCTGTTTTTT.

Many counts were recorded for this clonotype. The chain has TRBV2 and TRBJ2-7, with TRBD1 identical over 10 bases. The CDR3 loop spans 11 amino acids. Germline CDR1 and CDR2: SNHLY and FYNNEI. V lost 10 bases, J lost 5 bases, and 2 bases stayed unmatched. The CDR3 nucleotides read TGTGCCACAGACAGGGGGCACGAGCAGTACTTC. Its translation is CATDRGHEQYF.

The rearrangement uses TRBV10-3 and TRBJ1-4; D is uncertain. The CDR3 totals 13 residues. V was cut by 10 bases and J by 2 bases, with 11 bases left in between. In germline, CDR1 is ENHRY, CDR2 SYGVKD. The CDR3 here is CATKAATNEKLFF. CDR3 nucleotides: TGTGCCACTAAGGCAGCGACTAATGAAAAACTGTTTTTT.

In the case of this clonotype: This clone may be a read error of a much larger clone one base away. This chain joins TRBV6-5 and TRBJ1-1; D unresolved. CDR1 is MNHEY and CDR2 is SVGAGI in the germline V gene. This CDR3 is built from 15 residues. In nucleotides, the CDR3 is TGTGCCAACAGTTCTGGCGTTACACGACGCACTGAAGCTTTCTTT. Protein: CANSSGVTRRTEAFF.